Each of the 27 T cell receptor beta chains below was sequenced from the same sample in a study of monozygotic twins with inflammatory bowel disease. No DNA is given; TCRdb re-called the 5' RACE reads and lists each CDR3 protein once. This listing includes about 160,000 distinct CDR3 sequences. Sequencing input: blood. The receptor source for this set is a human donor with ulcerative colitis or Crohn's disease, or a healthy co-twin of an affected twin (not recorded which).

The chain recombines TRBV9 with TRBJ1-3. Per germline, CDR1 SGDLS and CDR2 YYNGEE. This CDR3 is built from 17 residues. The CDR3 reads CASSVATDGSSGNTIYF.

The chain has TRBV6-2 or TRBV6-3 and TRBJ2-1; TCRdb designates TRBD1, a call that cannot be tested without DNA. The CDR3 length is 13 residues. Per the germline V gene, CDR1 is MNHEY and CDR2 is SVGEGT. CDR3 in amino acids: CASSWGQTNEQFF.

The chain recombines TRBV9 with TRBJ2-1; absent DNA, TCRdb's TRBD2 call cannot be checked. Germline values: CDR1 SGDLS, CDR2 YYNGEE. The CDR3 totals 16 residues. The CDR3: CASSPRDFSSYNEQFF.

The chain combines TRBV15 with TRBJ2-7; the TCRdb call, TRBD2, lacks DNA for checking. Germline CDR1 and CDR2: LNHNV and YYDKDF (reference sequence). This CDR3 contains 13 residues. The CDR3 sequence: CATSGAGGHEQYF.

The J gene is TRBJ2-1, the V gene TRBV5-4; the TCRdb D gene call, TRBD1, has no DNA to confirm it. Germline assignment: CDR1 SGHNT and CDR2 YYREEE (reference sequence). This CDR3 has 17 residues. The CDR3 loop is CASSLGGALLGSGEQFF.

This chain links TRBV9 with TRBJ2-5; lacking DNA, the TRBD1 call made by TCRdb goes unchecked. Germline V gene lookup returns CDR1 SGDLS and CDR2 YYNGEE. The CDR3 extends over 16 amino acids. CDR3 in amino acids: CASSVAGLSYQETQYF.

J is TRBJ2-1 and V is TRBV5-1; TCRdb names TRBD2, which stays unverified in the absence of DNA. In germline, CDR1 is SGHRS, CDR2 YFSETQ. The CDR3 extends over 15 amino acids. CDR3 amino acids: CASRIAGGPINEQFF.

V gene TRBV5-4 combines with J gene TRBJ2-2; TCRdb lists TRBD2, though no DNA is available to test this call. The germline V gene encodes CDR1 SGHNT and CDR2 YYREEE (reference sequence). The CDR3 runs 18 residues. The CDR3 loop is CASSFGLAGGPRTGELFF.

The chain recombines TRBV6-2 or TRBV6-3 with TRBJ1-1; TCRdb's D call, TRBD1, is unchecked because there is no DNA. The germline gives CDR1 MNHEY, CDR2 SVGEGT. The CDR3 runs 12 residues. The CDR3 here is CASSNPGTSTFF.

The CDR3 here is CSAGTSDRSYEQYF. This rearrangement joins TRBV20-1 to TRBJ2-7; TCRdb's D call, TRBD2, is unchecked because there is no DNA. CDR3 length equals 14 residues. Looked up from germline, CDR1 is DFQATT and CDR2 is SNEGSKA (reference sequence).

V usage is TRBV6-6 and J usage is TRBJ2-5; the TCRdb call, TRBD1, lacks DNA for checking. This CDR3 has 14 amino acids. In germline, CDR1 is MNHNY, CDR2 SVGAGI (reference sequence). The CDR3 spells CASIPNGGGETQYF.

The rearrangement links TRBV6-6 to TRBJ1-1; TCRdb calls TRBD1, which cannot be checked without DNA. The CDR3 is 12 residues long. The germline gives CDR1 MNHNY, CDR2 SVGAGI (reference sequence). CDR3: CASFYRGAEAFF.

The chain has TRBV5-1 and TRBJ2-3; as DNA is missing, the TRBD1 call by TCRdb cannot be tested. The germline CDR1 and CDR2 sequences are SGHRS and YFSETQ. This CDR3 has 16 amino acids. CDR3 sequence reads: CASSLDSARPPWTQYF.

The gene calls are TRBV11-3 and TRBJ2-1; TCRdb's D gene call, TRBD2, goes unchecked for lack of DNA. CDR1 and CDR2 from the germline V gene are SGHNT and YENEEA. This CDR3 region has 15 residues. The CDR3 protein is CASSLSPATGNEQFF.

V and J are TRBV28 and TRBJ1-4; the TCRdb call, TRBD1, lacks DNA for checking. The CDR3 is 14 residues long. The germline V gene has CDR1 MDHEN and CDR2 SYDVKM. This CDR3 is CASSLQGAGEKLFF.

The chain uses TRBV28 and TRBJ2-2; no DNA is available, so the TRBD1 call from TCRdb remains unchecked. The CDR3 totals 16 residues. Per the germline V gene, CDR1 is MDHEN and CDR2 is SYDVKM. The chain's CDR3 is CASSHSRGQNTGELFF.

V and J are TRBV11-2 and TRBJ2-5; the TCRdb call, TRBD1, lacks DNA for checking. Germline V gene sequence: CDR1 SGHAT, CDR2 FQNNGV. The CDR3 spans 15 residues. The CDR3 protein is CASSPLGSLQETQYF.

The chain uses TRBV5-1 and TRBJ2-1. The germline gives CDR1 SGHRS, CDR2 YFSETQ. The CDR3 consists of 13 residues. CDR3 in amino acids: CASSSPTYNEQFF.

J is TRBJ2-1 and V is TRBV18; TCRdb proposes TRBD2, but this gene call is untestable without DNA. This CDR3 region has 16 residues. Germline V gene sequence: CDR1 KGHSH, CDR2 LQKENI. CDR3 loop: CASSPVGRAGNNEQFF.

The rearrangement joins TRBV7-9 to TRBJ2-1; no DNA is available, so the TRBD2 call from TCRdb remains unchecked. The germline gives CDR1 SEHNR, CDR2 FQNEAQ (reference sequence). This CDR3 has 17 amino acids. The CDR3 reads CASTLPGGTSSYNEQFF. The variable domain in full, completed from reference TRBV7-9 and TRBJ2-1, reads DTGVSQNPRHKITKRGQNVTFRCDPISEHNRLYWYRQTLGQGPEFLTYFQNEAQLEKSRLLSDRFSAERPKGSFSTLEIQRTEQGDSAMYLCASTLPGGTSSYNEQFFGPGTRLTVL.

CDR3 protein: CASRRGVAGAYEQYF. The chain couples TRBV6-2 or TRBV6-3 to TRBJ2-7; TCRdb's assignment of TRBD2 cannot be checked, as there is no DNA. Germline values: CDR1 MNHEY, CDR2 SVGEGT. The CDR3 is 15 amino acids.

The V gene is TRBV20-1, the J gene TRBJ2-3; checking the TCRdb D call of TRBD1 is not possible without DNA. Germline V gene lookup returns CDR1 DFQATT and CDR2 SNEGSKA (reference sequence). This CDR3 has 14 amino acids. CDR3 sequence reads: CAHSRGDSTDTQYF.

The chain is built from TRBV2 and TRBJ2-1. CDR1 is SNHLY, CDR2 FYNNEI, per germline. CDR3 length: 14 residues. The CDR3 reads CASRSTQPWDEQFF.

This CDR3 is CAIRPSGGSYNEQFF. The genes are TRBV10-3 and TRBJ2-1. The germline V gene has CDR1 ENHRY and CDR2 SYGVKD. This CDR3 comprises 15 residues.

The V gene is TRBV12-5, the J gene TRBJ2-5; TCRdb's D call of TRBD1 is untestable without DNA. There are 14 residues in the CDR3. Germline V gene data show CDR1 as LGHNT and CDR2 as FRNRAP. The CDR3 is CASGLAGTQETQYF. Drawing the rest from reference TRBV12-5 and TRBJ2-5, the complete variable domain is DARVTQTPRHKVTEMGQEVTMRCQPILGHNTVFWYRQTMMQGLELLAYFRNRAPLDDSGMPKDRFSAEMPDATLATLKIQPSEPRDSAVYFCASGLAGTQETQYFGPGTRLLVL.

The CDR3 sequence: CASNPGRVWNNEQFF. J is TRBJ2-1 and V is TRBV7-2; TCRdb gives TRBD2 as the D gene, but with no DNA this cannot be confirmed. Germline CDR1 and CDR2: SGHTA and FQGNSA. The CDR3 is 15 residues long.

V gene TRBV18 combines with J gene TRBJ1-2; absent DNA, TCRdb's TRBD1 call cannot be checked. The CDR3 is made up of 15 amino acids. Germline V gene lookup returns CDR1 KGHSH and CDR2 LQKENI. CDR3 sequence reads: CASSTPGELWYGYTF.